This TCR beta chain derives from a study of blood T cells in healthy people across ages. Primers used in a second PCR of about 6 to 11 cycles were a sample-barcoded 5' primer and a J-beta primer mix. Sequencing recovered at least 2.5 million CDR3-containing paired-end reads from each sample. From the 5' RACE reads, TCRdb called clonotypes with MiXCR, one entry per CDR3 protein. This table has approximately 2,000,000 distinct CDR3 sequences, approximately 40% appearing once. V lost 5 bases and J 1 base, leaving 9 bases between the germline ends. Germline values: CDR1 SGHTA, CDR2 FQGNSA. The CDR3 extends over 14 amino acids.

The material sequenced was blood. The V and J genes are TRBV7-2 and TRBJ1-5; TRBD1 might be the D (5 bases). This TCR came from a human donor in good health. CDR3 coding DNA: TGTGCCAGCAGCGACCGGGACAGCAATCAGCCCCAGCATTTT. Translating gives CASSDRDSNQPQHF.